This T cell receptor beta chain was captured by sequencing in a study of T cell responses to AZD1222 COVID-19 vaccine (TCRdb year 2021). About the investigation overall: A total of about 250 trial participants underwent TCR sequencing, of whom nearly 210 had received two doses of AZD1222 and around 25 had received two doses of the MenACWY control vaccine. Enrollment into the trials was organized by age into subgroups of 18-55, 56-69 and 70-plus years, and those subgroups contained roughly 140, 27 and 60 TCR-sequenced participants, respectively.

Beyond this particular receptor, the publication reports: Epitopes outside the regions mutated in the B.1.351 and B.1.1.7 variants were reportedly recognized by nearly half of the unique spike-specific TCRs. Conclusions about previously exposed vaccinees are limited because only five to seven AZD1222 recipients were SARS-CoV-2 seropositive at baseline. The vaccine-associated CD4 TCRs covered the entire spike protein, and the dominant responses fell in regions 160-218 and 743-854. In the small 56-69-year group, the increase in depth fell short of significance, most likely because of low power. Because no day 14 peak-response samples were available, repertoires were characterized only after the peak T cell response. After two AZD1222 doses, spike-specific TCR breadth and depth were significantly higher than at day 0 and than in MenACWY recipients. Most participants were white British and females outnumbered males, and the authors suggested that clonal diversity may have been underestimated.

In light of the paper, this sample's time point label describes: baseline before first vaccination. The meaning of the sample's treatment or condition label: meningococcal conjugate vaccine given as trial control. Vaccinee samples came from UK trials COV001 and COV002, including a single-blind randomized controlled phase 2/3 trial of AZD1222 (ChAdOx1 nCoV-19) in healthy adults. Trial participant PBMC samples were collected at day 0 and day 28 after the second dose for TCRbeta chain sequencing. Remarks on this clone: Its antigen remains unidentified. Base qualities are not at hand, and no much larger clone is one base apart.

The CDR3 regions of human TCRbeta chains were subjected to immunosequencing. The paper's processing steps were these. Repertoire TCRs were matched against a reference library of SARS-CoV-2-specific TCRs generated with the MIRA antigen-specificity platform. Breadth meant the fraction of unique TCRs that were SARS-CoV-2-associated, whereas depth meant the fraction of total T cells that were SARS-CoV-2-associated. Using the MIRA data, every spike-specific TCR was mapped to the spike region that the TCR reacted to and assigned to either a CD4 or a CD8 class. Log10-transformed breadth and depth values were compared by one-way ANOVA with Sidak's multiple comparisons tests. Here the immuneACCESS table is served through TCRdb, limited to in-frame sequences with V and J called. Missing clones are a known gap in these copies; in checked studies unresolved V genes cover under half, and the rest lacks a known reason. The D gene and trimming were derived from the DNA, and the V and J assignments and clone size from that table. Here the sample has approximately 220,000 clones; about 92% occur a single time. Roughly 0.99% of the sample is held by the ten biggest clonotypes.

This clonotype was sampled from an adult in good health. The specimen was peripheral blood, collected on day 0 of MenACWY control vaccination.

The nucleotides are TGTGCCAGCAGCTCCGGGAGGAGCCCCATGAACACTGAAGCTTTCTTT. Protein translation: CASSSGRSPMNTEAFF. The chain was built from TRBV7-9 and TRBJ1-1; no D gene call is confident. V sheds 4 bases and J sheds 0 bases, leaving 15 bases between their ends. CDR1 and CDR2 are read off the germline V gene (reference sequence) as SEHNR and FQNEAQ. The CDR3, from cysteine to phenylalanine, totals 16 residues. Of all the DNA, just the CDR3 is kept, 48 bases in frame from base 1.